This entry is about one T cell receptor beta chain. Its target is unknown. The data were obtained in a study of T cell responses to AZD1222 COVID-19 vaccine. Sequenced by immunoSEQ multiplex PCR; TCRdb stores in-frame clones only, minus some. The sample has about 120,000 clones; about 93% are singletons. Study findings and constraints: Baseline seropositivity characterized only a handful of AZD1222 recipients.

The CDR3 runs 16 residues. Germline V gene lookup returns CDR1 MNHEY and CDR2 SVGEGT. With 4 bases removed from V and 0 bases from J, the gap between germline ends came to 14 bases. The source material was peripheral blood, sampled 28 days after the second AZD1222 dose. The receptor was derived from an adult who received the AZD1222 COVID-19 vaccine. The rearrangement uses TRBV6-2 or TRBV6-3 and TRBJ2-3; D perhaps matches TRBD2 (6 bases). In DNA form, the CDR3 reads TGTGCCAGCAGTTTCCATGGACTACCGAGCACAGATACGCAGTATTTT. It is translated as CASSFHGLPSTDTQYF.